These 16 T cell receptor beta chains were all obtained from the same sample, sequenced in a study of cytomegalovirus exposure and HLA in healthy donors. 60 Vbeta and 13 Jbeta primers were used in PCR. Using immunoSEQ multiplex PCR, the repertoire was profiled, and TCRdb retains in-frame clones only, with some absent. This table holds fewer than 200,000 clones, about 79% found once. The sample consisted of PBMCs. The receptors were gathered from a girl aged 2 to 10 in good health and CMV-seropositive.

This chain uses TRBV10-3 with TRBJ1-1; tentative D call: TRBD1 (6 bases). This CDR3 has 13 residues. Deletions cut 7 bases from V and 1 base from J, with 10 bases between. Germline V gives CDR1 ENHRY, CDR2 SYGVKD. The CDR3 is CAINRAGNTEAFF. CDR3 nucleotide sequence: TGTGCCATCAACAGGGCTGGGAACACTGAAGCTTTCTTT.

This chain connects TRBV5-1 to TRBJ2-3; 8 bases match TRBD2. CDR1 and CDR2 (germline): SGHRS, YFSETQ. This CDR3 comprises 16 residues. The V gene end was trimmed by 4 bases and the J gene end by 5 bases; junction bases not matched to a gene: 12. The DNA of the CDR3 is TGCGCCAGCAGCCGCAGCGGGGGCTCCAGGGTAGATACGCAGTATTTT. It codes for CASSRSGGSRVDTQYF.

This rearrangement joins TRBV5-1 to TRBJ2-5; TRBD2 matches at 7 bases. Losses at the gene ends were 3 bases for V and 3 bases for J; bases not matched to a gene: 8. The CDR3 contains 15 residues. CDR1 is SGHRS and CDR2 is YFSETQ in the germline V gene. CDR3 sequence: CASSSSGLEKETQYF. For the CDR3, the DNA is TGCGCCAGCAGCTCGAGTGGACTAGAAAAAGAGACCCAGTACTTC.

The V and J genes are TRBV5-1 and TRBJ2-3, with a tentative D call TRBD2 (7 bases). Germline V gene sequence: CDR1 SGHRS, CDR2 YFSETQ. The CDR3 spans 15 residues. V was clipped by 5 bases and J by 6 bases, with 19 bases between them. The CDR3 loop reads CASRDRGAQEDTQYF. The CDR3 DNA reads TGCGCCAGCAGAGACCGGGGGGCGCAGGAGGATACGCAGTATTTT. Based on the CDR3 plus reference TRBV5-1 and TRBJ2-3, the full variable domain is KAGVTQTPRYLIKTRGQQVTLSCSPISGHRSVSWYQQTPGQGLQFLFEYFSETQRNKGNFPGRFSGRQFSNSRSEMNVSTLELGDSALYLCASRDRGAQEDTQYFGPGTRLTVL.

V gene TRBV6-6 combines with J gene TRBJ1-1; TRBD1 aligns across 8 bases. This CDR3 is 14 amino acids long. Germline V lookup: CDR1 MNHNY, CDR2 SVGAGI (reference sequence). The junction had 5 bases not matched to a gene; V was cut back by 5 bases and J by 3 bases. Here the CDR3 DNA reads TGTGCCAGCAGTATGGGACAGGCTTACACTGAAGCTTTCTTT. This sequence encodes CASSMGQAYTEAFF.

In DNA form, the CDR3 reads TGTGCCTGGAGTTCCACGGTAGGGGCTGAAGCTTTCTTT. This gives the protein CAWSSTVGAEAFF. The chain combines TRBV30 with TRBJ1-1; TRBD1 might be the D (5 bases). With 2 bases removed from V and 6 bases from J, the gap between germline ends came to 13 bases. Germline V gene sequence: CDR1 GTSNPN, CDR2 SVGIG (reference sequence). The CDR3 has 13 amino acids.

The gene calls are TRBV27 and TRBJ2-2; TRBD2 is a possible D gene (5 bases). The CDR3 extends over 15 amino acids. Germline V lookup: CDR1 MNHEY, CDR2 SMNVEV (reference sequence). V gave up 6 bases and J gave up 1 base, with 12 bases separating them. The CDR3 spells CASRRTGLNTGELFF. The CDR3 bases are TGTGCCAGCAGAAGGACTGGGTTGAACACCGGGGAGCTGTTTTTT.

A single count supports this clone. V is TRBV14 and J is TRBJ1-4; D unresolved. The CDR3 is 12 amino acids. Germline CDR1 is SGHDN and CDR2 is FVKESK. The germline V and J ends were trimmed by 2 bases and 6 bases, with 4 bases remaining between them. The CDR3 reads CASSQTDEKLFF. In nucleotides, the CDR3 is TGTGCCAGCAGCCAAACAGATGAAAAACTGTTTTTT.

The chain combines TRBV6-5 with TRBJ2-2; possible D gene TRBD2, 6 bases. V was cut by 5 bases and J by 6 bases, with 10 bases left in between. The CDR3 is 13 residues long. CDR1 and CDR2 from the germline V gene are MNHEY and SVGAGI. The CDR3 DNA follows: TGTGCCAGCAGTGGGACTTCCCCCGGGGAGCTGTTTTTT. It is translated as CASSGTSPGELFF.

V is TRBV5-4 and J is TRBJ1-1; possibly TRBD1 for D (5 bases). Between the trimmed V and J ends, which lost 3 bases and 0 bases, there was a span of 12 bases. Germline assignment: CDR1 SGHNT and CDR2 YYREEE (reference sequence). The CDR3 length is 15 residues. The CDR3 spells CASSSEGYMNTEAFF. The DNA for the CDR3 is TGTGCCAGCAGCTCGGAGGGGTACATGAACACTGAAGCTTTCTTT.

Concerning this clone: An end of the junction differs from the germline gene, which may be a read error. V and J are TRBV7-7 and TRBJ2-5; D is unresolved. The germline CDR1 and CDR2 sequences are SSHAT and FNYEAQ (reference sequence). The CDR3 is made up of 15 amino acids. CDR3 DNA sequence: TGTGCTAGCAGCTTAGGTGCGGCGTCACTCGAGACCCAGTACTTC. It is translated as CASSLGAASLETQYF.

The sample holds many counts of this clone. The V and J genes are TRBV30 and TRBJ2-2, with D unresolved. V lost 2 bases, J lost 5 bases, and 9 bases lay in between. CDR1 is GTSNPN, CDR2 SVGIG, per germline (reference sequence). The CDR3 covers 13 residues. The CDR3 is CAWSPYHTGELFF. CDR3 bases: TGTGCCTGGAGTCCCTATCATACCGGGGAGCTGTTTTTT.

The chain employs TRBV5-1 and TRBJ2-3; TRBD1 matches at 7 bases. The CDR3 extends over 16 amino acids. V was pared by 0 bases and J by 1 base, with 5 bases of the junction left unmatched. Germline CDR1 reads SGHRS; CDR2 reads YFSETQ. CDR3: CASSLGVQGGTDTQYF. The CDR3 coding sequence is TGCGCCAGCAGCTTGGGAGTGCAGGGGGGCACAGATACGCAGTATTTT.

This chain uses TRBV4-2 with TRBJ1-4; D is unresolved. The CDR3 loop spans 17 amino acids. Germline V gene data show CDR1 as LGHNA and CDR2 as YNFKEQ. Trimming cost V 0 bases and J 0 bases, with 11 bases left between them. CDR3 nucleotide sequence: TGTGCCAGCAGCCAAGATTACGGCAGCGCAACTAATGAAAAACTGTTTTTT. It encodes CASSQDYGSATNEKLFF.

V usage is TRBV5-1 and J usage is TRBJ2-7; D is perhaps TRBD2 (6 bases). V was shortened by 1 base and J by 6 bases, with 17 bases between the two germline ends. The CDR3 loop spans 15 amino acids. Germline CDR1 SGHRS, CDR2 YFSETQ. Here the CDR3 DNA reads TGCGCCAGCAGCTTGAACCCGGGGGTCTTGGGCGAGCAGTACTTC. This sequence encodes CASSLNPGVLGEQYF.

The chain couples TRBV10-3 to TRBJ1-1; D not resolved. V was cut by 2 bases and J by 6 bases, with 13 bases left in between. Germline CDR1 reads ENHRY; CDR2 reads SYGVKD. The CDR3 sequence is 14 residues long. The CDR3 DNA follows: TGTGCCATCAGTGAGGAATACAGTTACTCTGAAGCTTTCTTT. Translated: CAISEEYSYSEAFF.